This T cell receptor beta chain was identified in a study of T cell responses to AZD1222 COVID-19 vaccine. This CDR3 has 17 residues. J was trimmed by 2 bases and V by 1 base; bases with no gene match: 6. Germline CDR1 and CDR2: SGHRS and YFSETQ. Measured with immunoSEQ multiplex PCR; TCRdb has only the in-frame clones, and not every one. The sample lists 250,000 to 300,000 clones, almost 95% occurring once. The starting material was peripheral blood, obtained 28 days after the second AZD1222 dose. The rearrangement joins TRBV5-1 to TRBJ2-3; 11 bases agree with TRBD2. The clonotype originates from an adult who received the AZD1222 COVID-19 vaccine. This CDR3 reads CASSLIGLAGNTDTQYF. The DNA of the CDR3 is TGCGCCAGCAGCTTGATCGGACTAGCGGGCAACACAGATACGCAGTATTTT. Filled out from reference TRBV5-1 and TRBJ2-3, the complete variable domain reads KAGVTQTPRYLIKTRGQQVTLSCSPISGHRSVSWYQQTPGQGLQFLFEYFSETQRNKGNFPGRFSGRQFSNSRSEMNVSTLELGDSALYLCASSLIGLAGNTDTQYFGPGTRLTVL.